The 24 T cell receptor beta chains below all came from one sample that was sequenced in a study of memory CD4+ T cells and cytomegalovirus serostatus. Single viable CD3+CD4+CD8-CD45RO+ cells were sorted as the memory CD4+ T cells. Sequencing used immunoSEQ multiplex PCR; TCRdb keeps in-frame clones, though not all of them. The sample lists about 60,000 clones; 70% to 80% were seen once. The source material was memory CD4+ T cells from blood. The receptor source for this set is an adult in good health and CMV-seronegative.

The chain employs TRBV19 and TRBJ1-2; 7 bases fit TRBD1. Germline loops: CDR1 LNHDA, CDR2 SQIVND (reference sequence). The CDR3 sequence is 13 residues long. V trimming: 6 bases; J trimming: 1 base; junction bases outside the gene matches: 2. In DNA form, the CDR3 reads TGTGCCAGTAGGACAGGGATTAACTATGGCTACACCTTC. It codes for CASRTGINYGYTF.

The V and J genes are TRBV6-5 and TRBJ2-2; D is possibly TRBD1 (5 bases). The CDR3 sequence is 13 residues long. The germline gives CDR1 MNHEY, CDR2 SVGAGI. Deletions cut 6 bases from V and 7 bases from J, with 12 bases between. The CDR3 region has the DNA TGTGCCAGCAGACCCGACAGCCGCGGGGAGCTGTTTTTT. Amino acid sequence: CASRPDSRGELFF.

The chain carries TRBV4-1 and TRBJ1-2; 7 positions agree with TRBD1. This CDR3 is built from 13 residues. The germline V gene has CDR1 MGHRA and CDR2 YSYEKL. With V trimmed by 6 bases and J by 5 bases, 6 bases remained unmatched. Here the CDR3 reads CASSGGTAYGYTF. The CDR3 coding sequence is TGCGCCAGCAGTGGAGGGACAGCGTATGGCTACACCTTC.

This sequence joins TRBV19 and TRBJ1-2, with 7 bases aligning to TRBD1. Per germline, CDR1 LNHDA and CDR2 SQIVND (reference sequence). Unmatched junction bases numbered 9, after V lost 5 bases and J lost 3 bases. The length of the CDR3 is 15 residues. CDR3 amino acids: CASSPRQGRDYGYTF. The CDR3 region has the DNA TGTGCCAGTAGTCCTCGACAGGGAAGGGACTATGGCTACACCTTC.

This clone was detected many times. The CDR3 DNA is TGTGCCAGCAGCCTACAGGGGAGAGAGACCCAGTACTTC. It translates to CASSLQGRETQYF. This chain uses TRBV6-6 with TRBJ2-5; 7 nucleotides match TRBD1. Germline CDR1 is MNHNY and CDR2 is SVGAGI (reference sequence). Losses at the gene ends were 6 bases for V and 4 bases for J; bases not matched to a gene: 5. CDR3 length: 13 amino acids.

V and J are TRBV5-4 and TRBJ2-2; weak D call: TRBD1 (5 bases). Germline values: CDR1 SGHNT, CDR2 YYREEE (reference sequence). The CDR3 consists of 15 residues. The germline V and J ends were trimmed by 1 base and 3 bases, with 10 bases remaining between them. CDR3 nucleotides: TGTGCCAGCAGCTTGTCCCAGGGTTACACCGGGGAGCTGTTTTTT. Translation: CASSLSQGYTGELFF.

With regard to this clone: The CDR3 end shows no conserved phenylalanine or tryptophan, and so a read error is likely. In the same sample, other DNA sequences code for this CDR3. The CDR3 protein is CASGKDRSGYGYTL. In DNA form, the CDR3 reads TGTGCTAGCGGAAAAGACAGGTCGGGGTATGGCTACACCTTA. The chain is built from TRBV2 and TRBJ1-2, with a possible D match to TRBD1 (6 bases). The length of the CDR3 is 14 residues. Germline V gene lookup returns CDR1 SNHLY and CDR2 FYNNEI.

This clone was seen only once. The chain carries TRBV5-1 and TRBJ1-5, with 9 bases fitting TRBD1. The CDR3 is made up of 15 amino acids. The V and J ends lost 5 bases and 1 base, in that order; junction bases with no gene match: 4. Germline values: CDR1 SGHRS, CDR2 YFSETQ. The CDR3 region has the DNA TGCGCCAGCAGACCGACAGGGGGGAGCAATCAGCCCCAGCATTTT. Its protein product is CASRPTGGSNQPQHF. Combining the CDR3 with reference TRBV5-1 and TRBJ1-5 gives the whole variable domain KAGVTQTPRYLIKTRGQQVTLSCSPISGHRSVSWYQQTPGQGLQFLFEYFSETQRNKGNFPGRFSGRQFSNSRSEMNVSTLELGDSALYLCASRPTGGSNQPQHFGDGTRLSIL.

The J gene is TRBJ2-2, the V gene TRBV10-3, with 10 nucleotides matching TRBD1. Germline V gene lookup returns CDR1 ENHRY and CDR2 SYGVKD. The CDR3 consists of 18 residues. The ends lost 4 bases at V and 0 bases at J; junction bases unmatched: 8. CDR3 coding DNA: TGTGCCATCAGTGGTGGGCAGGGGACAGGGGCGAACACCGGGGAGCTGTTTTTT. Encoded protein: CAISGGQGTGANTGELFF.

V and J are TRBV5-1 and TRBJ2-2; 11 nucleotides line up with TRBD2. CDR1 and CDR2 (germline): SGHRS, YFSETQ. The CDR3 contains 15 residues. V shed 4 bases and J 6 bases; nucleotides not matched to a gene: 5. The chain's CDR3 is CASSDTSGSAGELFF. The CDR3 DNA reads TGCGCCAGCAGCGACACTAGCGGGAGCGCCGGGGAGCTGTTTTTT.

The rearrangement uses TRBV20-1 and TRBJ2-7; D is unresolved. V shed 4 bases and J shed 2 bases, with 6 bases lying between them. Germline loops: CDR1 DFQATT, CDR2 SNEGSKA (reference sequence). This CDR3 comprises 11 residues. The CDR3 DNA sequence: TGCAGTGCTAACAGAGCCTACGAGCAGTACTTC. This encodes CSANRAYEQYF.

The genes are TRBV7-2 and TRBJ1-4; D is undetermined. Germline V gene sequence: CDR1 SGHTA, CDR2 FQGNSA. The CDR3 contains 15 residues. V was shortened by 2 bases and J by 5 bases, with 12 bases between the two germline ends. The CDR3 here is CASSLKAVGNEKLFF. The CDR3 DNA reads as TGTGCCAGCAGCTTAAAGGCGGTTGGCAATGAAAAACTGTTTTTT.

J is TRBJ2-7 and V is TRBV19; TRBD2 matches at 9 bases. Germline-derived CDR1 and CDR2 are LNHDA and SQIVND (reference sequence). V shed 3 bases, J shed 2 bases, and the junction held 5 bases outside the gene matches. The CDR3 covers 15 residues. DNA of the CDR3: TGTGCCAGTAGTATCGGGGCTAGCGGGGCCTACGAGCAGTACTTC. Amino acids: CASSIGASGAYEQYF.

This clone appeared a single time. CDR3 loop: CASGSRDIGSGEKLFF. In DNA, the CDR3 is TGTGCCAGCGGGTCCCGGGACATCGGCAGCGGTGAAAAACTGTTTTTT. The genes are TRBV25-1 and TRBJ1-4; a weak D match, TRBD1 (6 bases). This CDR3 is built from 16 residues. V dropped 8 bases and J dropped 7 bases, with 23 bases sitting between them. Germline CDR1 MGHDK, CDR2 SYGVNS.

The CDR3 nucleotides read TGTGCCAGCAGAACCCCGACAGGGAAGCAGTACTTC. It encodes CASRTPTGKQYF. The chain combines TRBV28 with TRBJ2-7, with TRBD1 matching over 7 bases. V was clipped by 6 bases and J by 8 bases; unmatched bases: 7. Per germline, CDR1 MDHEN and CDR2 SYDVKM. The CDR3 extends over 12 amino acids.

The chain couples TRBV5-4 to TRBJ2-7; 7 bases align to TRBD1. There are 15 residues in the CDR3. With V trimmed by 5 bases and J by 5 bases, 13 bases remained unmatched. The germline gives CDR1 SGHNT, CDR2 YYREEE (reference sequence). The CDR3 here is CASSLPQGGLNEQYF. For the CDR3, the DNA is TGTGCCAGCAGTCTCCCCCAAGGGGGCCTTAACGAGCAGTACTTC.

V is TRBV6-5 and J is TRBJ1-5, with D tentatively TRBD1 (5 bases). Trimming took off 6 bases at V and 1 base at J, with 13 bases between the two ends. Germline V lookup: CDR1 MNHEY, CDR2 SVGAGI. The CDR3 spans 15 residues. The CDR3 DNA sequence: TGTGCCAGCAGCGCAGGGTTTCGGAGCAATCAGCCCCAGCATTTT. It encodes CASSAGFRSNQPQHF.

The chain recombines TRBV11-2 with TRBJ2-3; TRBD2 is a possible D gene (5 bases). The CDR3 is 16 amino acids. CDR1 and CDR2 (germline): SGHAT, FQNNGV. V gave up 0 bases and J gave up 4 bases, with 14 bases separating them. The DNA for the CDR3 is TGTGCCAGCAGCTTAGAATCCCAAGGGCGGGCAGATACGCAGTATTTT. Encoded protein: CASSLESQGRADTQYF. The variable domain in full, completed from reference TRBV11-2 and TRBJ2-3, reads EAGVAQSPRYKIIEKRQSVAFWCNPISGHATLYWYQQILGQGPKLLIQFQNNGVVDDSQLPKDRFSAERLKGVDSTLKIQPAKLEDSAVYLCASSLESQGRADTQYFGPGTRLTVL.

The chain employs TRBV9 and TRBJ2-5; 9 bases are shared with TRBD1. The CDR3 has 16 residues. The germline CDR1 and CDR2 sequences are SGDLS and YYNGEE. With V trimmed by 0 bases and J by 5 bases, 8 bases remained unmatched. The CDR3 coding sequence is TGTGCCAGCAGCGTAGCAGGGGGGACAGGGAGCGAGACCCAGTACTTC. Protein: CASSVAGGTGSETQYF. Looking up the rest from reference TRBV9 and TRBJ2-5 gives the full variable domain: DSGVTQTPKHLITATGQRVTLRCSPRSGDLSVYWYQQSLDQGLQFLIQYYNGEERAKGNILERFSAQQFPDLHSELNLSSLELGDSALYFCASSVAGGTGSETQYFGPGTRLLVL.

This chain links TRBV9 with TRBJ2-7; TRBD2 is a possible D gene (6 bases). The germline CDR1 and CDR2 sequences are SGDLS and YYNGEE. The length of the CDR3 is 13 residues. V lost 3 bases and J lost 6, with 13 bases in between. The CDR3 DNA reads TGTGCCAGCAGCGCGGACTACCTTCGCGAGCAGTACTTC. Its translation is CASSADYLREQYF.

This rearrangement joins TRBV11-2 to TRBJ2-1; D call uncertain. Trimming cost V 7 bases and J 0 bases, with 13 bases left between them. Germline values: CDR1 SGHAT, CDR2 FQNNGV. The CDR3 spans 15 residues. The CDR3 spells CASTSTWSSYNEQFF. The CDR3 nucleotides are TGTGCCAGCACCTCCACTTGGAGCTCCTACAATGAGCAGTTCTTC.

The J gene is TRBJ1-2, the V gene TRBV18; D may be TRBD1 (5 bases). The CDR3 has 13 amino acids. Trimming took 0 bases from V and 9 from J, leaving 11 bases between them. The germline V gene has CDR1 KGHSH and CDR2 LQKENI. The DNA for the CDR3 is TGTGCCAGCTCACCACCCGACAGAAGTCGCTACACCTTC. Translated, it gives CASSPPDRSRYTF.

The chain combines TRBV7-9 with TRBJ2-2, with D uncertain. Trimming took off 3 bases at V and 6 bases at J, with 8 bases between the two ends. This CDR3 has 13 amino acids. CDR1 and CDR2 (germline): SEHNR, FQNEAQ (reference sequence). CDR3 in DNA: TGTGCCAGCAGCTTGCCCCCCGCCGGGGAGCTGTTTTTT. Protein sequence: CASSLPPAGELFF. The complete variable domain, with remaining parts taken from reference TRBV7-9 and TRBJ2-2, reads DTGVSQNPRHKITKRGQNVTFRCDPISEHNRLYWYRQTLGQGPEFLTYFQNEAQLEKSRLLSDRFSAERPKGSFSTLEIQRTEQGDSAMYLCASSLPPAGELFFGEGSRLTVL.

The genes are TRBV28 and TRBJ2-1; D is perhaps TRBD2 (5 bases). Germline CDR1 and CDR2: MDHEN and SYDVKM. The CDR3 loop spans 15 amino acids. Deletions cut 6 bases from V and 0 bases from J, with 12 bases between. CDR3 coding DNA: TGTGCCAGCAGCCAGCGGAAACGCTCCTACAATGAGCAGTTCTTC. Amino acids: CASSQRKRSYNEQFF.